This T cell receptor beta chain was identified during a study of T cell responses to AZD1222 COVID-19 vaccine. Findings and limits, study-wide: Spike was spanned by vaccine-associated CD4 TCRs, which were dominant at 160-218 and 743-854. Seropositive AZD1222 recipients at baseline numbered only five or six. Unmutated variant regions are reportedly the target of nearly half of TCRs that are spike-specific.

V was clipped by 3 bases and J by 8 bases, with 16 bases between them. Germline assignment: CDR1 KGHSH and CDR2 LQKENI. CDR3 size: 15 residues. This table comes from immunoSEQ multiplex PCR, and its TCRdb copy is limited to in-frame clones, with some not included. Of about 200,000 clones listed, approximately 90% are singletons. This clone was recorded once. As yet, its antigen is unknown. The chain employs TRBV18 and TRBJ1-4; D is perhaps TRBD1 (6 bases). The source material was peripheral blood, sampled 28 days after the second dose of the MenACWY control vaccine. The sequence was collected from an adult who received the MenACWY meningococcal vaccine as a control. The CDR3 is CASSPTGYGGEKLFF. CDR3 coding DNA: TGTGCCAGCTCACCCACAGGGTACGGAGGAGAAAAACTGTTTTTT.